This TCR delta chain was sequenced during a study of gamma-delta chains in newborns, infants, children. Looking at the study overall: Microbial exposure reportedly drives polyclonal innate γδ T cell expansion after birth.

In germline, CDR1 is GEAIGNYY, CDR2 EKD. The CDR3 has 18 residues. V dropped 7 bases and J dropped 0; count of bases not matched to a gene: 15. This clone has just a few counts. This may arise from a read error, as a much more abundant clone is one base away. Other DNA sequences within the sample encode an identical CDR3. TCRdb reanalyzed the reads using CATT. Altogether 5,500 to 6,500 delta-chain clones are present, roughly 2% being singletons, with the ten largest covering approximately 13%. The specimen was blood. The source of this sequence is a child who was a newborn, infant or young child, either healthy, febrile or measles-vaccinated (not recorded which). V and J are TRDV2 and TRDJ2, with 8 bases aligning to TRDD3. CDR3 residues: CACDSVLGDPALTAQLFF. CDR3 bases: TGTGCCTGCGACTCCGTTTTGGGGGATCCCGCTTTGACAGCACAACTCTTCTTT.